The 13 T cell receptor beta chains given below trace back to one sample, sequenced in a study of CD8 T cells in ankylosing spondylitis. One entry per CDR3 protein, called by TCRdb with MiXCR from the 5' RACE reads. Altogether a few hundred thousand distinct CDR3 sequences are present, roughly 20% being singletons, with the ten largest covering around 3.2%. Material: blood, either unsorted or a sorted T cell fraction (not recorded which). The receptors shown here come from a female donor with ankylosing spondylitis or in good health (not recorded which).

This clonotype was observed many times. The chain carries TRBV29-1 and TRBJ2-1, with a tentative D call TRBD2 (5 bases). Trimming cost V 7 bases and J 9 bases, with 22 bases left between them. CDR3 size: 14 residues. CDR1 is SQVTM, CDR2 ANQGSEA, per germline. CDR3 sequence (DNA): TGCAGCGCCGTTCCCCCCGTAGCTAGCATTGAGCAGTTCTTC. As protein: CSAVPPVASIEQFF.

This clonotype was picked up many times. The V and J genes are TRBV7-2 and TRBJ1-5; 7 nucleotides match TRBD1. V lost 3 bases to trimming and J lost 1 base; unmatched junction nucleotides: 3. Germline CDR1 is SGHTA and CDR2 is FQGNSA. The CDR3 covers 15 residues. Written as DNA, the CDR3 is TGTGCCAGCAGCTTCGACAGGGCAAGCAATCAGCCCCAGCATTTT. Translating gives CASSFDRASNQPQHF.

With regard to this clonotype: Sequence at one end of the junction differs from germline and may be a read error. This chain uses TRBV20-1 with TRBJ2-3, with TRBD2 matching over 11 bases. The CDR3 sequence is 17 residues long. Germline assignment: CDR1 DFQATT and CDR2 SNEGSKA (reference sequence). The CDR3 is CCASGTLAGGGTDTQYF. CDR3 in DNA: TGCTGTGCTAGCGGGACTCTAGCGGGAGGAGGCACAGATACGCAGTATTTT.

The CDR3 DNA reads as TGTGCCAGCAGACCTACAGGGGCCGACTACAATACGCAGTATTTT. Amino acid sequence: CASRPTGADYNTQYF. The rearrangement links TRBV12-3 or TRBV12-4 to TRBJ2-3, with 7 positions matching TRBD1. This CDR3 region has 15 residues. J was trimmed by 7 bases and V by 6 bases; bases with no gene match: 13.

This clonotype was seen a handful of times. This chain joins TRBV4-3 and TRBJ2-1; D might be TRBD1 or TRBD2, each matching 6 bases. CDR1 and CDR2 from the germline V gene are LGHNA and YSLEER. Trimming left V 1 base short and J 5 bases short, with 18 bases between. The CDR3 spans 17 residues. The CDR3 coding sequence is TGCGCCAGCAGCCAAGTTGGGGGGCTAGCGAGAAACAATGAGCAGTTCTTC. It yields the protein CASSQVGGLARNNEQFF.

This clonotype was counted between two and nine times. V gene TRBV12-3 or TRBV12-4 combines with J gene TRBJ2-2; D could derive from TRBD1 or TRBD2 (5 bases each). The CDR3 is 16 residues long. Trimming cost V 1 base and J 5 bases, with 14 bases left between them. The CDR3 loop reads CASSLVAGPGTGELFF. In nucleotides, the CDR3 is TGTGCCAGCAGTTTAGTGGCAGGGCCGGGGACCGGGGAGCTGTTTTTT.

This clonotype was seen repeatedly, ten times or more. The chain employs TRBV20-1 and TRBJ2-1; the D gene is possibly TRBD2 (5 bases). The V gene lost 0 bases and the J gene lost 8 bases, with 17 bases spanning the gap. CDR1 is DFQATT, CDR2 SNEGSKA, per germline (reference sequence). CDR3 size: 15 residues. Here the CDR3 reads CSARDGVGSVDEQFF. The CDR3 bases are TGCAGTGCTAGAGACGGGGTTGGGTCCGTTGATGAGCAGTTCTTC.

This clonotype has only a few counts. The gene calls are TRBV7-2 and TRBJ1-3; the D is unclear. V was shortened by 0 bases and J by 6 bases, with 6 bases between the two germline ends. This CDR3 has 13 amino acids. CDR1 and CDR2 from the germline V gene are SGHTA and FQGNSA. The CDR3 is CASSLAGENTIYF. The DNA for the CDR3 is TGTGCCAGCAGCTTAGCGGGTGAAAACACCATATATTTT.

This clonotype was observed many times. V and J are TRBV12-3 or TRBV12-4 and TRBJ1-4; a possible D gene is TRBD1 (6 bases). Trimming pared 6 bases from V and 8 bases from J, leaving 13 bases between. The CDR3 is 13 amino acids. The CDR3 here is CASSNRVREKLFF. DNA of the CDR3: TGTGCCAGCAGCAACAGGGTGAGGGAAAAACTGTTTTTT.

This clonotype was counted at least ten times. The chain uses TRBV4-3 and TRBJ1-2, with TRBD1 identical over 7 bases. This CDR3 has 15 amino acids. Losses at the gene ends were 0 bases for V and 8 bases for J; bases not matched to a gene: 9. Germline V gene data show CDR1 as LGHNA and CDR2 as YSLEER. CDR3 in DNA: TGCGCCAGCAGCCAAGATCAGAGGGGGCCGGGAGGCTACACCTTC. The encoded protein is CASSQDQRGPGGYTF.

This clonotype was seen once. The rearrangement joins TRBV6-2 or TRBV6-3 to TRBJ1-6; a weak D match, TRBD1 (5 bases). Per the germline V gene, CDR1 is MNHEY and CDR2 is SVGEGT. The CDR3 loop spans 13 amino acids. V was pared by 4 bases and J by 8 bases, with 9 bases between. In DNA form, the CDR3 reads TGTGCCAGCAGTTGGGACGGATATTCACCCCTCCACTTT. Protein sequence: CASSWDGYSPLHF.

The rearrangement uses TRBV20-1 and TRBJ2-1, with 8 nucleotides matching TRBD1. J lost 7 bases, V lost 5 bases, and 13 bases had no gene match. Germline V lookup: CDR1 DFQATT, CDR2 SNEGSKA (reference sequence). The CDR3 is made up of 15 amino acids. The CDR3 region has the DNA TGCAGTGCTCCAAGAGGGCAGGGGGCCGTGAATGAGCAGTTCTTC. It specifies CSAPRGQGAVNEQFF.

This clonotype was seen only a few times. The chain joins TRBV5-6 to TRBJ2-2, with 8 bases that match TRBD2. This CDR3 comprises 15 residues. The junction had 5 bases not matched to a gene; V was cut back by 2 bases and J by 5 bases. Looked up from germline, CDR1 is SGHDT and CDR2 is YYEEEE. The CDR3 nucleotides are TGTGCCAGCAGCTTTGCGGGAGGACCGACCGGGGAGCTGTTTTTT. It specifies CASSFAGGPTGELFF.